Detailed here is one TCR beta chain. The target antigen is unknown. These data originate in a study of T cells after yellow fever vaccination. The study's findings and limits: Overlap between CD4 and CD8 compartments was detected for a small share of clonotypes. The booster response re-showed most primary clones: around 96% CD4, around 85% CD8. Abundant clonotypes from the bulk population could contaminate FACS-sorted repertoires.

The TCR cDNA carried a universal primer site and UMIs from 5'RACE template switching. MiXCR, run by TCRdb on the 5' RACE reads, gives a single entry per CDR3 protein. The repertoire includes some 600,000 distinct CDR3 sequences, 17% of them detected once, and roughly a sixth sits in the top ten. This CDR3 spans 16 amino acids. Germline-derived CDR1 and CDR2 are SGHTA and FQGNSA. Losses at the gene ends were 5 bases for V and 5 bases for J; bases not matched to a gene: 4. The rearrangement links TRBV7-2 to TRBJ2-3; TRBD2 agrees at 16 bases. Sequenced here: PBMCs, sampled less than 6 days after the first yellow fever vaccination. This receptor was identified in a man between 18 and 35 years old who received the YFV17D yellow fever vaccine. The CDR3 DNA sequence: TGTGCCAGCAGCCGGGGACTAGCGGGGGGGCGAGATACGCAGTATTTT. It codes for CASSRGLAGGRDTQYF.